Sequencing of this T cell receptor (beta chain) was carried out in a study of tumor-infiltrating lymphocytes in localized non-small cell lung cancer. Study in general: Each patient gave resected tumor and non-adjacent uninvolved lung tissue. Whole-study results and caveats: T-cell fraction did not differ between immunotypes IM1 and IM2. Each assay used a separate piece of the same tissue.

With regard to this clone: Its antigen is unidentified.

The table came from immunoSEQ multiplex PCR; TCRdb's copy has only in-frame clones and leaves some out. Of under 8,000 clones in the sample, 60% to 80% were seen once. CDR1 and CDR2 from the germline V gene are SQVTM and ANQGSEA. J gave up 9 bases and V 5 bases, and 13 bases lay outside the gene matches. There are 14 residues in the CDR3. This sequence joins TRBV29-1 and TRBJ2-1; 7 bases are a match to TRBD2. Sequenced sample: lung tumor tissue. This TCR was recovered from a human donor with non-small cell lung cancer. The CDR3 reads CSVSSGVLVSEQFF. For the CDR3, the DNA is TGCAGCGTTTCGAGCGGGGTCCTGGTGAGTGAGCAGTTCTTC.